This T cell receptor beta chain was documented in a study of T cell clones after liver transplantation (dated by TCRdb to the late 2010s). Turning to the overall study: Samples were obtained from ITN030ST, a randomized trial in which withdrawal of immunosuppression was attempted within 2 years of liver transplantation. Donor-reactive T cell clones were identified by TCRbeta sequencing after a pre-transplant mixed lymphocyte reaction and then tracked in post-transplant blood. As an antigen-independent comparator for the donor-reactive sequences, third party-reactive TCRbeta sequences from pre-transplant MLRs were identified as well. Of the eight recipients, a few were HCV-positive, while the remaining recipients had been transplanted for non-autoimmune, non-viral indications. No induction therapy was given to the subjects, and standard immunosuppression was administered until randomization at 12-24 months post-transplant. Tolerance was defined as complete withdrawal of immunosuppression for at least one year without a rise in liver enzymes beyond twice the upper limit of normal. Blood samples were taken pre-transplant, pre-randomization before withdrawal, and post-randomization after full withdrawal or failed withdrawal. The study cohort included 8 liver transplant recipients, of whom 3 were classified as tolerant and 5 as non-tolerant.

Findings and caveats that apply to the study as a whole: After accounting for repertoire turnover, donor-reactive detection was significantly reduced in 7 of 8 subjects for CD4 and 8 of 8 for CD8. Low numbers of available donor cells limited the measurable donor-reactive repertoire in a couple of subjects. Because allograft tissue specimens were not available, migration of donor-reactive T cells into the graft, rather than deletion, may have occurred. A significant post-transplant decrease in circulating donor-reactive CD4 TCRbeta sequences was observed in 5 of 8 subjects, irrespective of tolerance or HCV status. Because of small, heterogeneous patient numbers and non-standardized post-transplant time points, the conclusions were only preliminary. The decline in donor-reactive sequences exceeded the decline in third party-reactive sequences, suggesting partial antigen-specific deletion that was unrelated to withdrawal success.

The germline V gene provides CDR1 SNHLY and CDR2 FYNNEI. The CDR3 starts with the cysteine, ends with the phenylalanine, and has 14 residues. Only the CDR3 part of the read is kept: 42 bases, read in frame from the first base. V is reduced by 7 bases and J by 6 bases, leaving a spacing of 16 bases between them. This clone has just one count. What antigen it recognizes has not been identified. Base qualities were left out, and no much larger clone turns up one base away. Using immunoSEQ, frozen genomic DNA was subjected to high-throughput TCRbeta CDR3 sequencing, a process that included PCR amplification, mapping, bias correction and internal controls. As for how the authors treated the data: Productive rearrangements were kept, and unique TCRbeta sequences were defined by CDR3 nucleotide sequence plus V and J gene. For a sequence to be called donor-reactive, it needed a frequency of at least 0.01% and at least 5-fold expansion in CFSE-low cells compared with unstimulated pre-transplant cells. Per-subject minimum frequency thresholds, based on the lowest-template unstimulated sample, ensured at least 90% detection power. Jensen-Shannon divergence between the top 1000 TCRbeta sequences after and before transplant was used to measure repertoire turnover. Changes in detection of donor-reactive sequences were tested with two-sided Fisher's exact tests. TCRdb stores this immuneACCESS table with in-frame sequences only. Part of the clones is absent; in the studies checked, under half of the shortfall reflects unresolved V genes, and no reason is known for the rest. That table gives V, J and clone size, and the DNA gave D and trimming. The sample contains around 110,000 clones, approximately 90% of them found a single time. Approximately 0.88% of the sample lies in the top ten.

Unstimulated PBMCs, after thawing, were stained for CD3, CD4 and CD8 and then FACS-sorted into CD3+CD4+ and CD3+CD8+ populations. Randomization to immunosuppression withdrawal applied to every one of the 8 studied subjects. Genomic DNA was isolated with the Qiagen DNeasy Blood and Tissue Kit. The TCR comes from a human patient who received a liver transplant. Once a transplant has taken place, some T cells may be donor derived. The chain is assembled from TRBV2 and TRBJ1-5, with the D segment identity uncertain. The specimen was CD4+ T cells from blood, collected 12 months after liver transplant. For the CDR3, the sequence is CASTGSPVGQPQHF. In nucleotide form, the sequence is TGTGCCAGCACCGGATCCCCGGTAGGTCAGCCCCAGCATTTT.